The T cell receptor (beta chain) under discussion was sequenced for a study of blood T cell repertoires in COVID-19. The wider study: Sites in the United States, Italy and Spain provided acute and convalescent COVID-19 samples. Sources were T cells, B-cell-depleted T cells, or PBMCs; the material itself was cDNA or gDNA.

Original data processing: Reference gene primer amplification gave nucleated cell count estimates. The assay was immunoSEQ multiplex PCR, and TCRdb's table has in-frame clones only and misses some. Clonal size and the V and J genes are those of that table, whereas D and trimming came from the DNA. This table has roughly 390,000 clones, about 85% appearing once. The length of the CDR3 is 13 residues. Germline assignment: CDR1 LNHNV and CDR2 YYDKDF (reference sequence). Trimming took off 3 bases at V and 8 bases at J, with 10 bases between the two ends. The chain carries TRBV15 and TRBJ1-4; D is ambiguous. This receptor was identified in a woman between 18 and 30 years old with acute or convalescent COVID-19. The source material was peripheral blood. In DNA form, the CDR3 reads TGTGCCACCAGCAGGGCAGTGAAAGAAAAACTGTTTTTT. The encoded protein is CATSRAVKEKLFF.